One T cell receptor beta chain is described in this entry. This receptor's antigen is unknown. Per-base qualities were not stored, and no clone one base away is much larger. V lost 0 bases and J lost 2 bases; the stretch between them is 8 bases long. The CDR3 runs 14 residues from the cysteine to the phenylalanine. The read is trimmed to its CDR3 DNA, 42 bases read in frame from base 1. For CDR1 and CDR2, the germline V gene lists LGHNA and YNFKEQ. This entry is derived from a study of ipilimumab plus nivolumab after autologous stem cell transplantation (dated by TCRdb to the early 2020s). With respect to the entire study: Trial patients received a median of about 5 ipilimumab doses and fewer than 10 nivolumab doses. Included in the myeloma cohort were high-risk transplant-naive patients as well as patients relapsing within 3 years of a first autologous transplant. The trial enrolled patients with high-risk diffuse large B cell lymphoma, mature T cell lymphoma, or multiple myeloma undergoing autologous transplant. Thirty-five patients made up the trial's intent-to-treat population. General findings and caveats noted by the study authors: The authors stated that profiles of the T cell receptor repertoire, regulatory T cell phenotype and gut microbiota provided a biologic rationale for studying this approach further. Combined checkpoint inhibition appeared tolerable as post-transplant consolidation, according to the authors' conclusion.

Receptors were amplified or captured by the immunoSEQ multiplex PCR assay. The immuneACCESS repertoire file appears here via TCRdb, limited to in-frame rearrangements. These files lack a portion of the clones; in checked studies, under half of the deficit traces to unresolved V genes, and the cause of the others is not known. The sample records around 45,000 clones, about 88% of which are singletons. Together, the top ten hold approximately 0.82% of the sample. Ipilimumab was given at 1 mg/kg intravenously on day 1 of selected weeks, and checkpoint therapy started 14 to 28 days after autologous transplant. Patients received nivolumab at 3 mg/kg intravenously on day 1 of weeks 1, 4, 7, 10, and every two weeks through week 26. The study was a Phase Ib clinical trial testing combined checkpoint inhibition with ipilimumab and nivolumab as consolidation after autologous stem cell transplantation.

Sequences were derived from PBMCs, sampled in a trial of ipilimumab plus nivolumab as post-transplant consolidation. The chain employs TRBV4-2 and TRBJ2-7, with the D gene uncertain. This TCR was sampled from a male donor with multiple myeloma. The nucleotide sequence is TGTGCCAGCAGCCAAGATGACACAACCTACGAGCAGTACTTC. Its protein product is CASSQDDTTYEQYF.